Listed here are 6 T cell receptor beta chains from one sample, sequenced in a study of human T cells and chemical hapten exposure. Using its own MiXCR run on the RACE reads, TCRdb lists one record per CDR3 protein. The sample holds 100,000 to 150,000 distinct CDR3 sequences, about 11% seen once. Noted time point: patch test 3, about 24 weeks after DPC sensitization. Specified treatment: therapeutic diphenylcyclopropenone sensitization with weekly scalp DPC. Sequences were derived from whole blood, sampled in connection with sensitization to the hapten diphenylcyclopropenone (DPC). These receptors all stem from a woman aged 45 to 65 with alopecia areata. Some clones in this sample may be carry-over from other donors' samples.

This clonotype was observed a handful of times. The chain joins TRBV5-4 to TRBJ2-3; D is unresolved. CDR1 and CDR2 (germline): SGHNT, YYREEE (reference sequence). V was clipped by 0 bases and J by 6 bases, with 8 bases between them. This CDR3 has 13 amino acids. CDR3 loop: CASSLARSDTQYF. CDR3 bases: TGTGCCAGCAGCTTGGCAAGGTCGGATACGCAGTATTTT.

This clonotype has ten or more counts. The CDR3 region is CASSSTKTSGELFF. The CDR3 bases are TGTGCCAGCAGCTCTACCAAGACTAGCGGGGAGCTGTTTTTT. This rearrangement joins TRBV7-9 to TRBJ2-2, with a tentative D call TRBD2 (6 bases). The CDR3 has 14 residues. V was cut by 4 bases and J by 7 bases, with 13 bases left in between. Germline lookup yields CDR1 SEHNR and CDR2 FQNEAQ (reference sequence).

This clonotype was seen at least ten times. The V call is TRBV27, the J call TRBJ1-6, with D unclear. Germline V gene data show CDR1 as MNHEY and CDR2 as SMNVEV (reference sequence). The CDR3 runs 14 residues. V gave up 6 bases and J gave up 10 bases, with 16 bases separating them. CDR3 sequence (DNA): TGTGCCAGCAGGGAGGAGGGAATAGGATCACCCCTCCACTTT. Translation gives CASREEGIGSPLHF.

This clonotype was counted a few times. This chain joins TRBV5-1 and TRBJ2-3; 15 bases map to TRBD2. This CDR3 comprises 18 residues. Unmatched junction bases numbered 5, after V lost 2 bases and J lost 1 base. Per germline, CDR1 SGHRS and CDR2 YFSETQ. CDR3 in amino acids: CASSLGTSGRLRTDTQYF. DNA of the CDR3: TGCGCCAGCAGCTTAGGGACTAGCGGGAGGCTGCGCACAGATACGCAGTATTTT. Variable domain in full (rest from reference TRBV5-1 and TRBJ2-3): KAGVTQTPRYLIKTRGQQVTLSCSPISGHRSVSWYQQTPGQGLQFLFEYFSETQRNKGNFPGRFSGRQFSNSRSEMNVSTLELGDSALYLCASSLGTSGRLRTDTQYFGPGTRLTVL.

Only a few counts were recorded for this clonotype. The rearrangement links TRBV3-1 to TRBJ2-5, with D perhaps being TRBD1 or TRBD2 (5 bases each). The CDR3 extends over 14 amino acids. Trimming left V 4 bases short and J 5 bases short, with 14 bases between. Looked up from germline, CDR1 is LGHDT and CDR2 is YNNKEL (reference sequence). This CDR3 is CASSLRGREETQYF. CDR3 bases: TGTGCCAGCAGCCTAAGGGGCAGGGAGGAGACCCAGTACTTC.

Only a few counts were recorded for this clonotype. The chain uses TRBV21-1 and TRBJ2-1. TRBV21-1 is labeled a pseudogene. This CDR3 is 16 amino acids long. This CDR3 is CASSRRDEESYNEQFF. As DNA, the CDR3 is TGTGCCAGCAGCAGAAGAGACGAGGAATCCTACAATGAGCAGTTCTTC.